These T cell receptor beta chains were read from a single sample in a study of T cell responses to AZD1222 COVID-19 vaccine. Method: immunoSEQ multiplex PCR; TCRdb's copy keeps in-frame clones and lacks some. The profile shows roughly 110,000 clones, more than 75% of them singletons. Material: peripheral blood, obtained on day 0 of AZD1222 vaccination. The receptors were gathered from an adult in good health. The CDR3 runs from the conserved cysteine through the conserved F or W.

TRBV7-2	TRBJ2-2	CASRRLAGESGELFF
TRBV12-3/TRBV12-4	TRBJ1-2	CASRNLGGGGYTF
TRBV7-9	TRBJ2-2	CASSLLGELANTGELFF
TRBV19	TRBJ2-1	CASSHHNGRGDEQFF
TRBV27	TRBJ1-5	CASSLTGQGAQPQHF
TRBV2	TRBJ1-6	CASREGLTDNSPLHF
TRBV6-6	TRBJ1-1	CASSYRGWNTEAFF
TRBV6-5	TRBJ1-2	CASRKDSSFYDYTF
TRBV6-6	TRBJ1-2	CASSLPTGTGGGYTF
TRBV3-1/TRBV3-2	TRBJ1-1	CASSQQGEAFF
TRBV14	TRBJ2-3	CASSHPGLAPLSTDTQYF
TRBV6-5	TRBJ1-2	CASSYSPGTYGYTF
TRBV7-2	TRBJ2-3	CASSSGTRYTDTQYF
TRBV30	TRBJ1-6	CAWRERWQPLHF
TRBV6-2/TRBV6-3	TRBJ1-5	CASSWQYSNQPQHF
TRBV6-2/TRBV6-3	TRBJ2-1	CASSYSGWTGGSYNEQFF
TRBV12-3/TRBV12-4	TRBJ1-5	CASSFGANQPQHF
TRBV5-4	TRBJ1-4	CASSRPGADQNEKLFF
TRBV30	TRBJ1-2	CAWSVSVGYTF
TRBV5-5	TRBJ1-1	CASRWDLNTEAFF
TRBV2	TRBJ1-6	CASLDRIYNSPLHF
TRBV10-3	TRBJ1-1	CAISETGGNTEAFF
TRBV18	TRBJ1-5	CASSPQGGGQPQHF
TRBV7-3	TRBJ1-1	CASSPRTSGFSEAFF
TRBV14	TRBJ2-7	CASTLGLSYEQYF
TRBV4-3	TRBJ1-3	CASSVRQGSGNTIYF
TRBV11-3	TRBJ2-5	CASSPEDTLETQYF
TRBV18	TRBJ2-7	CASSPSGRILYEQYF